These T cell receptor beta chains were read from a single sample in a study of blood T cells in healthy people across ages. Via MiXCR, TCRdb re-called the 5' RACE reads, giving one row per CDR3 protein. In the table there are over a million distinct CDR3 sequences, roughly 45% of which are singletons. The sample was blood. The receptors were gathered from a woman aged 60-75 years in good health. Both conserved end residues are part of each CDR3. A D gene is named only where the DNA matches it firmly. Where a row states a size, it is once, few, many or the class of an expanded clone; other rows omit it.

clone_size: -; d_call: -; v_call: TRBV10-2; j_call: TRBJ2-5; cdr3_aa: CASSPRKETQYF; cdr3_nt: TGCGCCAGCAGTCCGCGGAAAGAGACCCAGTACTTC
clone_size: -; d_call: -; v_call: TRBV5-1; j_call: TRBJ1-1; cdr3_aa: CASSPAGGTTEAFF; cdr3_nt: TGCGCCAGCAGCCCGGCTGGGGGTACCACTGAAGCTTTCTTT
clone_size: -; d_call: -; v_call: TRBV28; j_call: TRBJ2-3; cdr3_aa: CASSLVGMGTDTQYF; cdr3_nt: TGTGCCAGCAGTTTAGTAGGGATGGGCACAGATACGCAGTATTTT
clone_size: -; d_call: TRBD1; v_call: TRBV28; j_call: TRBJ1-5; cdr3_aa: CASSLRTGVVRQPQHF; cdr3_nt: TGTGCCAGCAGTTTAAGGACAGGAGTGGTACGTCAGCCCCAGCATTTT
clone_size: -; d_call: TRBD1; v_call: TRBV6-1; j_call: TRBJ2-5; cdr3_aa: CASSVTKGQGGETQYF; cdr3_nt: TGTGCCAGCAGTGTAACAAAGGGACAGGGGGGAGAGACCCAGTACTTC
clone_size: -; d_call: TRBD1; v_call: TRBV20-1; j_call: TRBJ1-4; cdr3_aa: CSARGQGRVTNEKLFF; cdr3_nt: TGCAGTGCTAGGGGACAGGGGAGAGTAACTAATGAAAAACTGTTTTTT
clone_size: few; d_call: -; v_call: TRBV9; j_call: TRBJ2-7; cdr3_aa: CASSVGRSHYEQYF; cdr3_nt: TGTGCCAGCAGCGTGGGGCGGAGCCACTACGAGCAGTACTTC
clone_size: -; d_call: -; v_call: TRBV12-3/TRBV12-4; j_call: TRBJ2-1; cdr3_aa: CASSFETVPGGQFF; cdr3_nt: TGTGCCAGCAGTTTCGAAACAGTCCCCGGGGGGCAGTTCTTC
clone_size: few; d_call: -; v_call: TRBV12-3/TRBV12-4; j_call: TRBJ2-1; cdr3_aa: CASSLLQGNEQFF; cdr3_nt: TGTGCCAGCAGTTTATTACAAGGTAATGAGCAGTTCTTC
clone_size: many; d_call: TRBD2; v_call: TRBV5-1; j_call: TRBJ2-3; cdr3_aa: CATTGGGRSSTDTQYF; cdr3_nt: TGCGCCACCACCGGGGGGGGACGGTCCAGCACAGATACGCAGTATTTT